This paragraph reports one TCR beta chain. CDR1 is SGHRS and CDR2 is YFSETQ in the germline V gene. V lost 7 bases, J lost 9 bases, and 6 bases stayed unmatched. The CDR3 has 12 amino acids. TCRdb re-derived calls from the 5' RACE reads in MiXCR, one entry per CDR3 protein. The table has a few hundred thousand distinct CDR3 sequences, about a sixth seen once. This entry comes from a study of T cells after yellow fever vaccination. This clonotype was obtained from a man aged 18 to 29 who received the YFV17D yellow fever vaccine. The sample in question was PBMCs, obtained 5 days after the first yellow fever vaccination. This chain links TRBV5-1 with TRBJ2-1; 8 nucleotides line up with TRBD1. The CDR3 spells CASGFTGGEQFF. The CDR3 DNA reads TGCGCCAGCGGATTCACAGGGGGTGAGCAGTTCTTC.